This T cell receptor (beta chain) was retrieved from a study of blood T cell repertoires in COVID-19. Original analysis: Estimated nucleated cell counts came from reference gene primer amplification. Some clones are missing from TCRdb's copy, which holds only in-frame ones; the method was immunoSEQ multiplex PCR. That table gives V, J and clone size, and the DNA gave D and trimming. This table holds 150,000 to 200,000 clones, around 89% found once. V shed 2 bases, J shed 5 bases, and the junction held 6 bases outside the gene matches. From germline, CDR1 is SGDLS and CDR2 YYNGEE. The CDR3 runs 14 residues.

Material: peripheral blood. The TCR was taken from a human donor in a cohort sampled during active COVID-19. J is TRBJ2-5 and V is TRBV9, with 7 bases lining up with TRBD2. CDR3 protein: CASSVNPSGETQYF. The DNA for the CDR3 is TGTGCCAGCAGCGTCAACCCTAGCGGCGAGACCCAGTACTTC.